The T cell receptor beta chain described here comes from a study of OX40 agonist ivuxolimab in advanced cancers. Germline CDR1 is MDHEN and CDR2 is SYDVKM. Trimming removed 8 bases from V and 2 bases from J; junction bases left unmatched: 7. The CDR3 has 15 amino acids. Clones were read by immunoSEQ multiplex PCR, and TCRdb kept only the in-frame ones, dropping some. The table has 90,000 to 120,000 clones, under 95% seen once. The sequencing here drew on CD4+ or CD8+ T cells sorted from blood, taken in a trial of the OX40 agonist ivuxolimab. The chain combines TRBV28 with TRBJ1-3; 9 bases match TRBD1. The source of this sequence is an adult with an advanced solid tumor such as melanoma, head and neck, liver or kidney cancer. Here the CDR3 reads CASCPGTGTGNTIYF. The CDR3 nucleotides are TGTGCCAGCTGTCCCGGGACAGGGACTGGAAACACCATATATTTT.